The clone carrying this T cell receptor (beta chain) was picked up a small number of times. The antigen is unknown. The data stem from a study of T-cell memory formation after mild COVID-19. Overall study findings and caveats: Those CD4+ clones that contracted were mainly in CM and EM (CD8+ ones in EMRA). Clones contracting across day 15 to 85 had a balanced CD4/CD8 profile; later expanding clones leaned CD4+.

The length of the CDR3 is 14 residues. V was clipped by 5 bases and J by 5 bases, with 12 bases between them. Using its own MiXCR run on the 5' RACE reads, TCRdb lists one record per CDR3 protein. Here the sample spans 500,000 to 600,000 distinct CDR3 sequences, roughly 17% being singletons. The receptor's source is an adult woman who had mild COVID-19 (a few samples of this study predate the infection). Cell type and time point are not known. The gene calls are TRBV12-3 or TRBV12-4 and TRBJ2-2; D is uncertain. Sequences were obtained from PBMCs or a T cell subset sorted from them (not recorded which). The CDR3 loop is CASSTPARTGELFF. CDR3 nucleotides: TGTGCCAGCAGTACGCCGGCCCGGACCGGGGAGCTGTTTTTT.